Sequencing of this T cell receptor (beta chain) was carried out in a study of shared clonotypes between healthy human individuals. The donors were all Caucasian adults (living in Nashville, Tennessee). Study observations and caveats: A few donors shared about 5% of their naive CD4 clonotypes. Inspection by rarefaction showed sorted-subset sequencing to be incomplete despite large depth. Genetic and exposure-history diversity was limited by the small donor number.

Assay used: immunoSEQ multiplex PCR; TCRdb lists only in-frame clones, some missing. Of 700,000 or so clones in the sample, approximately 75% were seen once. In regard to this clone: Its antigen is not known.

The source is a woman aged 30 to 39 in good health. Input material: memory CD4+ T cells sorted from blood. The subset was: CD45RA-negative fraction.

The CDR3 nucleotides read TGTGCCAGCAGTAACGAAGGGGAGCTGTTTTTT. It specifies CASSNEGELFF. The chain joins TRBV7-9 to TRBJ2-2; D is unclear. Trimming cost V 6 bases and J 8 bases, with 7 bases left between them. The CDR3 loop spans 11 amino acids. Germline assignment: CDR1 SEHNR and CDR2 FQNEAQ (reference sequence).